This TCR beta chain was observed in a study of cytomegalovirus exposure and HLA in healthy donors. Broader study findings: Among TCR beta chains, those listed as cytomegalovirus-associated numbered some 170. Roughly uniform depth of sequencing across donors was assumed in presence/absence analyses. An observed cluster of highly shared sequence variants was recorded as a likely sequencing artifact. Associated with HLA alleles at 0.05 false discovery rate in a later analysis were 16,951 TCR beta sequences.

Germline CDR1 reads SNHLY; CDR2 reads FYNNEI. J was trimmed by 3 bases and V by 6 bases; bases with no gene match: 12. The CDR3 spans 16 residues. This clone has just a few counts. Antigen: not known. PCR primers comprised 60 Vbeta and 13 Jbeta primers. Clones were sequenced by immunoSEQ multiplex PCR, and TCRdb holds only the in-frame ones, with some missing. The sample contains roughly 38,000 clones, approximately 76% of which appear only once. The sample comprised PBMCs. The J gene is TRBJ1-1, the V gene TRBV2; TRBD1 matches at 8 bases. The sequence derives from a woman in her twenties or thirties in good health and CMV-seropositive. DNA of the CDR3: TGTGCCAGCAGACGGCAGGGGGCGTCTACGGACACTGAAGCTTTCTTT. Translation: CASRRQGASTDTEAFF.